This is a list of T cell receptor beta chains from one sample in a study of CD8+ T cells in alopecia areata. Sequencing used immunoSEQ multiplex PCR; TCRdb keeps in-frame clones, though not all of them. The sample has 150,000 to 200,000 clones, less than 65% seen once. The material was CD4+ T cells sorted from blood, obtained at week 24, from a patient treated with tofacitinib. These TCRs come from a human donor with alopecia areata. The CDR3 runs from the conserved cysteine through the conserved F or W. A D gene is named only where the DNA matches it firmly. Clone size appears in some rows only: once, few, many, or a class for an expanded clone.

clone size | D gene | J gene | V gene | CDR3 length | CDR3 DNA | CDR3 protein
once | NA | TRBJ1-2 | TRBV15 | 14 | TGTGCCACCAGCAGAGATGGAGGGACGTATGGCTACACCTTC | CATSRDGGTYGYTF
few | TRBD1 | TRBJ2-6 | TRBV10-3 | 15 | TGTGCCACTGGACAGGGGGCGTCTGGGGCCAACGTCCTGACTTTC | CATGQGASGANVLTF
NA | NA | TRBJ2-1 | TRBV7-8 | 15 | TGTGCCAGCAGCTTAGAACGCTTACTCCACAATGAGCAGTTCTTC | CASSLERLLHNEQFF
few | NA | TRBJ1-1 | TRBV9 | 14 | TGTGCCAGCAGCGTGTTGGGTGGTGGCACTGAAGCTTTCTTT | CASSVLGGGTEAFF
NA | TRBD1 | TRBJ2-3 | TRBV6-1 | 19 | TGTGCCAGCAGGGAACTAAATCGACAGGGGGCATTCAGCACAGATACGCAGTATTTT | CASRELNRQGAFSTDTQYF
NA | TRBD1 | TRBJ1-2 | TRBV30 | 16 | TGTGCCTGGAGTGCGTCGGGGTGGGACAGGGAGTATGGCTACACCTTC | CAWSASGWDREYGYTF
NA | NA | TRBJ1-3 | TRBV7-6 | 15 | TGTGCCAGCAGCTTAAGGGAATTCTCTGGAAACACCATATATTTT | CASSLREFSGNTIYF
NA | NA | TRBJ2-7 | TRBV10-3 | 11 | TGTGCCATCAAGGAGAACTACGAGCAGTACTTC | CAIKENYEQYF
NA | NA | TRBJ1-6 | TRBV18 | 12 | TGTGCCAGCTCACCAGGGAATTCACCCCTCCACTTT | CASSPGNSPLHF
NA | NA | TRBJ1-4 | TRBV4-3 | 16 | TGCGCCAGCAGCCAAGTGGGGGGGATGGCTAATGAAAAACTGTTTTTT | CASSQVGGMANEKLFF
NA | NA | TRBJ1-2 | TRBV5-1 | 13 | TGCGCCAGCAGCGTCAGGGGTGACTATGGCTACACCTTC | CASSVRGDYGYTF
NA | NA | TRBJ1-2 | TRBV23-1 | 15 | TGCGCCAGCAGTCAATTCGAAGGCCGGCGAAGGGGCTACACCTTC | CASSQFEGRRRGYTF
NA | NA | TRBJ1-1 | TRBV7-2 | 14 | TGTGCCAGCAGTTCGAGGGGGGAGAACACTGAAGCTTTCTTT | CASSSRGENTEAFF
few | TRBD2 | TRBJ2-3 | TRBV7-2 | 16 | TGTGCCAGCAGCCGGGTTAGCGGGGGGGCCTCGGATACGCAGTATTTT | CASSRVSGGASDTQYF
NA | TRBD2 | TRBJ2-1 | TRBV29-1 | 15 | TGCAGCGTCGTATATCTAGCGGGGGGGTACAATGAGCAGTTCTTC | CSVVYLAGGYNEQFF
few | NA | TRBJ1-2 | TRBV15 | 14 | TGTGCCACCAGCAGAGGAAGTCCGAACTATGGCTACACCTTC | CATSRGSPNYGYTF
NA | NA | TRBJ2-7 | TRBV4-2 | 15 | TGTGCCAGCAGCCAAGATGACTCAAGCTCCTACGAGCAGTACTTC | CASSQDDSSSYEQYF
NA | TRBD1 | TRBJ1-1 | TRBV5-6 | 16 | TGTGCCAGCAGCTCCCCACCGGGACAGATATTGACTGAAGCTTTCTTT | CASSSPPGQILTEAFF
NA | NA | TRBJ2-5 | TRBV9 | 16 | TGTGCCAGCAGCGTAGCTTTGAGGGGATTTGGGGAGACCCAGTACTTC | CASSVALRGFGETQYF
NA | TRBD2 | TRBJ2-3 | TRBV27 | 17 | TGTGCCAGCAGTCAGAGACCGGGACTAGCGGGGGTTTGGACGCAGTATTTT | CASSQRPGLAGVWTQYF
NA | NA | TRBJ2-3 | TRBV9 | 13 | TGTGCCAGCAGCGTTGACATGACAGATACGCAGTATTTT | CASSVDMTDTQYF
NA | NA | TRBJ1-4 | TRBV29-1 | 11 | TGCAGCGTTGGATCGAATGAAAAACTGTTTTTT | CSVGSNEKLFF
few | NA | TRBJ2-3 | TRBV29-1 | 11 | TGCAGCGTTGGCGGACGAGATACGCAGTATTTT | CSVGGRDTQYF